What follows describes a single TCR beta chain. The antigen is undetermined. The data originate from a study of cytomegalovirus exposure and HLA in healthy donors. Study-level information: For the approximately 430 genotyped donors, 75% to 90% fell within the Caucasian-associated ancestry cluster. Findings and limits, study-wide: Links to common viral pathogens appeared, in a later analysis, for several of the most significant clusters. The authors later found HLA-associated TCR beta chains more clonally expanded than equally common others.

Researchers ran the PCR with 60 Vbeta and 13 Jbeta primers. The data were produced by immunoSEQ multiplex PCR, yet TCRdb's version contains in-frame clones alone and is incomplete. The table for this sample gives 120,000 to 150,000 clones. Donors sampled were nominally healthy, though unrecorded immune exposures were likely. The trim removed 4 bases at V and 11 bases at J, leaving 9 bases unmatched. CDR3 length equals 13 residues. The V gene's germline CDR1 is MGHRA and CDR2 YSYEKL. Sequencing was done on a sample of PBMCs. The chain combines TRBV4-1 with TRBJ2-5, with TRBD1 matching 8 bases. The clonotype was recovered from a woman between 45 and 60 years old in good health and CMV-seronegative. The CDR3 DNA sequence: TGCGCCAGCAGCCTACAGGGGGACCGTGGGCAGTACTTC. It is translated as CASSLQGDRGQYF.